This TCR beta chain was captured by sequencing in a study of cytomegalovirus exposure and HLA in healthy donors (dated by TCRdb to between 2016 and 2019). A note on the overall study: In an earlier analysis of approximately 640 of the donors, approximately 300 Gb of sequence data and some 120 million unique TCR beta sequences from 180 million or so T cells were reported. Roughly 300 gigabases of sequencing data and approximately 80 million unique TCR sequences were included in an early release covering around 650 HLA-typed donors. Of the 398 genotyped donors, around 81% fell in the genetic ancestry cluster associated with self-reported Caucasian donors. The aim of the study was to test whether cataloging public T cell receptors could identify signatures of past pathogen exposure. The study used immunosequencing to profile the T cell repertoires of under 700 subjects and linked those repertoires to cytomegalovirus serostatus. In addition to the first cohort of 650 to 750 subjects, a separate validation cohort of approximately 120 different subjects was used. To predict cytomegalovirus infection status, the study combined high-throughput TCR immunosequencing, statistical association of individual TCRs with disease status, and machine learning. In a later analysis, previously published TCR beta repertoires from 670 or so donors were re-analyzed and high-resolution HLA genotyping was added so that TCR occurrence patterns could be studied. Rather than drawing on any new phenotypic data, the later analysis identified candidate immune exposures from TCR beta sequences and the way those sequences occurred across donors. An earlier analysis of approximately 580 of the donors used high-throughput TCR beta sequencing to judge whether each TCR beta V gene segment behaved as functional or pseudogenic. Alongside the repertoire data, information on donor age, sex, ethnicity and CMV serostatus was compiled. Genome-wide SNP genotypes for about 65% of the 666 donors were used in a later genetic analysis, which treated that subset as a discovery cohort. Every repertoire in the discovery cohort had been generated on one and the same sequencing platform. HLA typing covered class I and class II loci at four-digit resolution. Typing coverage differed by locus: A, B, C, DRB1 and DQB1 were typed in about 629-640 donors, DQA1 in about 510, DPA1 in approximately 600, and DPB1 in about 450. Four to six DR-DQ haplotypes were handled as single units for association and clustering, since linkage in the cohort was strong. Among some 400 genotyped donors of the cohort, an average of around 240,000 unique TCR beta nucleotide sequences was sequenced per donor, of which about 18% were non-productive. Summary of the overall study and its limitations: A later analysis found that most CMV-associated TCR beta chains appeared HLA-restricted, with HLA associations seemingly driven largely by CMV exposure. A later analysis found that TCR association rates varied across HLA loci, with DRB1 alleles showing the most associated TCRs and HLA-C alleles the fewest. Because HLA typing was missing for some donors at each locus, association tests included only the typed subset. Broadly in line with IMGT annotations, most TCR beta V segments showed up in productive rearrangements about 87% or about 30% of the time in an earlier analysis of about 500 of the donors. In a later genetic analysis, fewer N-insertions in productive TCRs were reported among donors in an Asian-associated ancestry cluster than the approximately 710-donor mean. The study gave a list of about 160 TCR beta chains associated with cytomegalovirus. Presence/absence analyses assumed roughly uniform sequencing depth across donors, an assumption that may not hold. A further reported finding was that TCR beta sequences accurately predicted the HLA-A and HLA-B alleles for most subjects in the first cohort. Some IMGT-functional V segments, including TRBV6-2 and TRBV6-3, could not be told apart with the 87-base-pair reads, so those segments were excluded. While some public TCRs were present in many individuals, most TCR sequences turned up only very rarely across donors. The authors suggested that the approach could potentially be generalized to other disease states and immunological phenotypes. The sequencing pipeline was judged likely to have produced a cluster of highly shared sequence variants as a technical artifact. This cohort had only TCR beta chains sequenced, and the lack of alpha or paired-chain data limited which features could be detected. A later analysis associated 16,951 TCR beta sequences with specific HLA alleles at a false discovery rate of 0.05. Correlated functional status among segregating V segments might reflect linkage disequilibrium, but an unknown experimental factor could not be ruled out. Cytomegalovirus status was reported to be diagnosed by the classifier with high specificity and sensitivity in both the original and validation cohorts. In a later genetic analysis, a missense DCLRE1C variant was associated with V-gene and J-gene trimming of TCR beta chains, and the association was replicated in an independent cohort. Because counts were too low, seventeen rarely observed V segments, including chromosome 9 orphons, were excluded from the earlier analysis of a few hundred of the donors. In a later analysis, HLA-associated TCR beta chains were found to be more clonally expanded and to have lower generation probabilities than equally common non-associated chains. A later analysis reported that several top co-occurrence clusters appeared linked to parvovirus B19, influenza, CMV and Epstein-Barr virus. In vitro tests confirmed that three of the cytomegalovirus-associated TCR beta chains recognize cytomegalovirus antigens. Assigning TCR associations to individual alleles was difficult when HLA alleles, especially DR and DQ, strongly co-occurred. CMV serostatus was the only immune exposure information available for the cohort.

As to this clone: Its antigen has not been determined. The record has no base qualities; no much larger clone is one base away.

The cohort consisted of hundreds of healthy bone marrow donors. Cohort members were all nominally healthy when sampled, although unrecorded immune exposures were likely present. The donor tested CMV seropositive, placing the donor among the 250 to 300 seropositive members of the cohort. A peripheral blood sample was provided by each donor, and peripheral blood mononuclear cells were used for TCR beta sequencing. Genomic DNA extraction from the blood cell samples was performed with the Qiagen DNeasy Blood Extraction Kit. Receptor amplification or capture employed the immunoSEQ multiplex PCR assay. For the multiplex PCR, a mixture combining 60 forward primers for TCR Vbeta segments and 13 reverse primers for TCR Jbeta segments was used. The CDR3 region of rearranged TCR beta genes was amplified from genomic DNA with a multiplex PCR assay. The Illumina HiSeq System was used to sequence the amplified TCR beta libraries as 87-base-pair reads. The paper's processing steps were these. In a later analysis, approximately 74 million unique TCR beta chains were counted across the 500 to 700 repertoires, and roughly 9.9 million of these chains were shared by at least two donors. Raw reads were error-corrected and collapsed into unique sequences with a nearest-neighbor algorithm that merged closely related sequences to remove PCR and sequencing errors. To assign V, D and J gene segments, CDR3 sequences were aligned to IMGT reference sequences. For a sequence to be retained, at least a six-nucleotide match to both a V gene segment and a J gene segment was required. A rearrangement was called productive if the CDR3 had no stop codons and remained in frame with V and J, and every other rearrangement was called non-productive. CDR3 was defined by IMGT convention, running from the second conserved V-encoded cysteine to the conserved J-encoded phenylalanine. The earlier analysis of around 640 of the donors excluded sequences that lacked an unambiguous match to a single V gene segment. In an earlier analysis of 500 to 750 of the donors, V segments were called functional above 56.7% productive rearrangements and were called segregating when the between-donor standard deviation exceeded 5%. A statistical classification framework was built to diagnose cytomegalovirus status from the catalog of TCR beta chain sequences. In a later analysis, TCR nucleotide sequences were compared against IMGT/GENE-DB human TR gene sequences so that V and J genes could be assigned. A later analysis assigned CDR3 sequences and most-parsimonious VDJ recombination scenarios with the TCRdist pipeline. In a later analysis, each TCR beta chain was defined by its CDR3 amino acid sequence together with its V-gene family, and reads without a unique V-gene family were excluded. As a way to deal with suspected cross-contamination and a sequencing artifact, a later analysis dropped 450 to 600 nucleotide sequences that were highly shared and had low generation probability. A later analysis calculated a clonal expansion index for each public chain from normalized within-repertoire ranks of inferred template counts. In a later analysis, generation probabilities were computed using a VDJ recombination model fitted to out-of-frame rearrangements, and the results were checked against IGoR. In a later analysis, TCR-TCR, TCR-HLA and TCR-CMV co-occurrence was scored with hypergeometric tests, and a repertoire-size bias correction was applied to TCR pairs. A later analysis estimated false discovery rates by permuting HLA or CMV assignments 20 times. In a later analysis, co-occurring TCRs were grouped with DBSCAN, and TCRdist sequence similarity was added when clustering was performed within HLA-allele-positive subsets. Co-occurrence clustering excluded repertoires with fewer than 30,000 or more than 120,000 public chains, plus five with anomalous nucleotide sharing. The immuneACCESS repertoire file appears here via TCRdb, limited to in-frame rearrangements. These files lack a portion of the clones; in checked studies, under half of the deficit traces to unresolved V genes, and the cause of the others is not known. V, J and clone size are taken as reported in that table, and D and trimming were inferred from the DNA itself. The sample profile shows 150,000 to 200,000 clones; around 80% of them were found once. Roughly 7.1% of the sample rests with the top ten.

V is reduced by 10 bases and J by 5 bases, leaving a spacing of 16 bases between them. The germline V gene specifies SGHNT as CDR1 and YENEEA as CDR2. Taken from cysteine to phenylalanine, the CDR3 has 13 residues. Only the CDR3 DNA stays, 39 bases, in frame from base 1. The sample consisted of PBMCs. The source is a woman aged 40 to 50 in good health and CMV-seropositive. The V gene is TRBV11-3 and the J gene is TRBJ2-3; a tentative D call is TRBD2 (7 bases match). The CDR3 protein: CATLRGGRDTQYF. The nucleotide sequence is TGTGCCACCCTTAGGGGGGGAAGAGATACGCAGTATTTT.